This TCR beta chain comes out of a study of cytomegalovirus exposure and HLA in healthy donors. Background on the study: Unique TCRs from HLA-typed donors, approximately 80 million of them, were held in an early data release.

The sample holds a few counts of this clone. Trimming at V came to 3 bases and at J to 5 bases, leaving 4 bases not matched to a gene. The CDR3 contains 14 residues. The germline CDR1 and CDR2 sequences are SGHRS and YFSETQ. The PCR had 60 Vbeta and 13 Jbeta primers. Assay: immunoSEQ multiplex PCR; the TCRdb copy retains only in-frame clones and omits some. The table includes 150,000 to 200,000 clones, 60% to 85% detected once. The TCR sequence derives from a woman between 40 and 50 years old in good health and CMV-seronegative. V gene TRBV5-1 combines with J gene TRBJ2-5, with 10 bases aligning to TRBD1. Sequencing used PBMCs. In DNA form, the CDR3 reads TGCGCCAGCAGCTCGGGACAGGGGAGGGAGACCCAGTACTTC. Translating gives CASSSGQGRETQYF.